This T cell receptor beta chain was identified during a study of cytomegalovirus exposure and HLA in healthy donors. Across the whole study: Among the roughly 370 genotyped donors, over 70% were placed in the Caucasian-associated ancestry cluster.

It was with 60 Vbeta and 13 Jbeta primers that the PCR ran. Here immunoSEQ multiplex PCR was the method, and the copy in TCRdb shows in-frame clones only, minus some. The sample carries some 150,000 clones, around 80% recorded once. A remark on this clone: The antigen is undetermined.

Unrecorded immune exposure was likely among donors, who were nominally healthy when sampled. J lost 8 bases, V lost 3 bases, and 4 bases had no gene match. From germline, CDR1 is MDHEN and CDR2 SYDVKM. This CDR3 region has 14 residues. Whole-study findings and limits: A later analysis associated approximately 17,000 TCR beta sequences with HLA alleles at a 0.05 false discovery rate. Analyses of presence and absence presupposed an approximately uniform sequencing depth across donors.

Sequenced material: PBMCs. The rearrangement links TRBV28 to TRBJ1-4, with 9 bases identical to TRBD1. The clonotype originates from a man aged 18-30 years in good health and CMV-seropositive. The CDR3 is CASSFRTGEEKLFF. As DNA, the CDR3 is TGTGCCAGCAGTTTCCGGACAGGGGAAGAAAAACTGTTTTTT.